This entry lists 21 T cell receptor beta chains sequenced from one sample in a study of blood T cells in healthy people across ages. Through a sample-barcoded 5' primer and a J-beta primer mix, a second PCR was run for about 7 to 12 cycles. MiXCR, applied by TCRdb to the 5' RACE reads, yields one record per CDR3 protein. The table lists about 930,000 distinct CDR3 sequences, almost 30% of them singletons. Another study also made use of these data, one on T cells of mothers and their children.

The specimen sequenced was blood. The receptors shown here come from a woman aged 35 to 49 in good health.

For this clonotype: The germline gene is not matched at one end of the junction; a read error may be the cause. This chain uses TRBV7-9 with TRBJ2-3; no clear D gene. CDR1 is SEHNR and CDR2 is FQNEAQ in the germline V gene (reference sequence). This CDR3 contains 14 residues. The CDR3 spells CAGMALLVSDTQYF. The CDR3 coding sequence is TGTGCCGGCATGGCCCTATTAGTATCAGATACACAGTATTTT.

With respect to this clonotype: This may stem from a read error, because a much larger clone lies one nucleotide away. The genes are TRBV12-3 or TRBV12-4 and TRBJ2-5, with D maybe TRBD2 (6 bases). The CDR3 totals 13 residues. CDR3 protein: CAGSPRRGKTQYF. CDR3 in DNA: TGTGCCGGCAGTCCGAGGCGGGGAAAGACCCAGTACTTC.

This clonotype was seen a few times. The chain uses TRBV28 and TRBJ1-1, with D hard to call. This CDR3 contains 16 residues. Germline V CDR1 and CDR2: MDHEN, SYDVKM. V was trimmed by 6 bases and J by 1 base, leaving 18 bases between them. The CDR3 bases are TGTGCCAGCAGAACCCCCTACTTAGGAGGGAACACTGAAGCTTTCTTT. This encodes CASRTPYLGGNTEAFF.

This clonotype was seen more than once but under ten times. Germline and junction disagree at one end, which may indicate a read error. The chain combines TRBV6-5 with TRBJ2-3; D is possibly TRBD2 (6 bases). Per the germline V gene, CDR1 is MNHEY and CDR2 is SVGAGI. This CDR3 comprises 15 residues. CDR3 nucleotides: TGTGCCGGCAGTTACCAAGCGGGCAGCACAGATACGCAGTATTTT. The encoded protein is CAGSYQAGSTDTQYF.

The V gene is TRBV7-2, the J gene TRBJ1-2, with D perhaps TRBD1 (6 bases). The V and J ends lost 1 base and 8 bases respectively, with 14 bases between them. CDR1 SGHTA and CDR2 FQGNSA come from the germline V gene. The CDR3 spans 14 residues. Here the CDR3 reads CASSLGPGAEGYTF. For the CDR3, the DNA is TGTGCCAGCAGCTTAGGACCAGGGGCGGAGGGCTACACCTTC.

The chain employs TRBV7-2 and TRBJ2-5, with 8 positions matching TRBD2. The CDR3 contains 13 residues. V shed 4 bases, J shed 11 bases, and the junction held 9 bases outside the gene matches. CDR1 is SGHTA, CDR2 FQGNSA, per germline. The CDR3 DNA follows: TGTGCCAGCAGCTACGACGGGGGGGCCCCGCAGTACTTC. Protein: CASSYDGGAPQYF. The whole variable domain, filled in from reference TRBV7-2 and TRBJ2-5, reads GAGVSQSPSNKVTEKGKDVELRCDPISGHTALYWYRQSLGQGLEFLIYFQGNSAPDKSGLPSDRFSAERTGGSVSTLTIQRTQQEDSAVYLCASSYDGGAPQYFGPGTRLLVL.

In this sample, this clonotype turned up a few times. The chain combines TRBV7-9 with TRBJ2-5; TRBD2 aligns across 8 bases. Trimming cost V 8 bases and J 4 bases; bases outside gene matches: 15. The CDR3 has 16 residues. Germline V gene data show CDR1 as SEHNR and CDR2 as FQNEAQ (reference sequence). The CDR3 is CASGPSSGRGRETQYF. CDR3 DNA sequence: TGTGCCAGCGGCCCCTCCTCCGGGAGGGGAAGAGAGACCCAGTACTTC. The whole variable domain, filled in from reference TRBV7-9 and TRBJ2-5, reads DTGVSQNPRHKITKRGQNVTFRCDPISEHNRLYWYRQTLGQGPEFLTYFQNEAQLEKSRLLSDRFSAERPKGSFSTLEIQRTEQGDSAMYLCASGPSSGRGRETQYFGPGTRLLVL.

On this clonotype itself: A much larger clonotype is one base distant, so this may be a read error. As DNA, the CDR3 is TGCAGTGCTCACCCCGGCAGCAATGAGCAGTACTTC. Protein sequence: CSAHPGSNEQYF. The rearrangement uses TRBV20-1 and TRBJ2-4; no reliable D call. Deletions cut 5 bases from V and 13 bases from J, with 18 bases between. Germline values: CDR1 DFQATT, CDR2 SNEGSKA (reference sequence). The CDR3 consists of 12 residues.

The chain joins TRBV18 to TRBJ2-5; TRBD1 aligns across 8 bases. With V trimmed by 3 bases and J by 3 bases, 9 bases remained unmatched. CDR3 length: 16 amino acids. CDR1 is KGHSH and CDR2 is LQKENI in the germline V gene. Written as DNA, the CDR3 is TGTGCCAGCTCACCCGGCCGCAGGGGGCGAGAAGAGACCCAGTACTTC. It encodes CASSPGRRGREETQYF.

This clonotype was seen repeatedly, ten times or more. CDR3 loop: CASSLQQGAQPQHF. As DNA, the CDR3 is TGCGCCAGCAGCCTGCAACAGGGAGCTCAGCCCCAGCATTTT. The chain recombines TRBV5-1 with TRBJ1-5; D perhaps matches TRBD1 (6 bases). CDR3 size: 14 residues. V was cut by 4 bases and J by 6 bases, with 14 bases left in between. CDR1 is SGHRS and CDR2 is YFSETQ in the germline V gene.

The chain joins TRBV27 to TRBJ1-1, with a possible D match to TRBD1 (5 bases). This CDR3 has 16 residues. V lost 6 bases and J lost 1, with 18 bases in between. Germline CDR1 is MNHEY and CDR2 is SMNVEV (reference sequence). The CDR3 protein is CASSPIPGTGNTEAFF. The CDR3 DNA is TGTGCCAGCAGCCCAATTCCCGGGACCGGGAACACTGAAGCTTTCTTT.

As regards this clonotype: One end of the junction varies from germline; a read error may be responsible. V and J are TRBV6-6 and TRBJ2-1; D possibly matches TRBD1 or TRBD2 (7 bases each). The DNA end is a closer match to TRBJ2-7, so the J assignment may be wrong. The CDR3 runs to 14 residues. Germline CDR1 is MNHNY and CDR2 is SVGAGI (reference sequence). The CDR3 bases are TGTGTCAGCAGCCCCGACAGGGACTACAATGAGCAGTACTTC. Translation gives CVSSPDRDYNEQYF.

The V gene is TRBV5-4, the J gene TRBJ2-5; 8 bases are shared with TRBD2. Per the germline V gene, CDR1 is SGHNT and CDR2 is YYREEE (reference sequence). Trimming cost V 0 bases and J 1 base; bases outside gene matches: 5. The CDR3 sequence is 16 residues long. This CDR3 reads CASSLAGGGRQETQYF. Written as DNA, the CDR3 is TGTGCCAGCAGCTTGGCCGGGGGGGGTCGCCAAGAGACCCAGTACTTC.

The chain employs TRBV7-3 and TRBJ2-3; 8 bases fit TRBD2. With 5 bases clipped from V and 0 bases from J, the junction kept 4 bases outside the gene matches. Germline V lookup: CDR1 SGHTA, CDR2 FQGTGA. The CDR3 has 15 residues. This CDR3 is CASSQLAASTDTQYF. The CDR3 DNA sequence: TGTGCCAGCAGCCAACTAGCGGCTAGCACAGATACGCAGTATTTT.

The chain is built from TRBV7-9 and TRBJ2-2; a weak D match, TRBD2 (5 bases). Germline values: CDR1 SEHNR, CDR2 FQNEAQ (reference sequence). Trimming removed 5 bases from V and 4 bases from J, with 8 bases in between. The CDR3 loop spans 13 amino acids. As DNA, the CDR3 is TGTGCCAGCAGCGGAGGCGTCACCGGGGAGCTGTTTTTT. It codes for CASSGGVTGELFF.

A few counts support this clonotype. The genes are TRBV14 and TRBJ1-2, with D possibly matching TRBD1 (6 bases). V was clipped by 0 bases and J by 3 bases, with 14 bases between them. Germline V CDR1 and CDR2: SGHDN, FVKESK. CDR3 length: 16 amino acids. The CDR3 sequence: CASSQDRLQGDYGYTF. The CDR3 nucleotides are TGTGCCAGCAGCCAAGATAGATTACAGGGAGACTATGGCTACACCTTC.

This clonotype came up many times. The gene calls are TRBV27 and TRBJ2-1; D gene unclear. Germline-derived CDR1 and CDR2 are MNHEY and SMNVEV (reference sequence). This CDR3 comprises 14 residues. Trimming stripped 3 bases from V and 9 bases from J, with 15 bases between. The CDR3 coding sequence is TGTGCCAGCAGTTTTAGGGCCCACGCGCCTGAGCAGTTCTTC. Its protein product is CASSFRAHAPEQFF.

As for this clonotype: A junction end diverges from the germline sequence, so it may reflect a read error. The genes are TRBV28 and TRBJ2-4, with unresolved D. The DNA end lines up better with TRBJ2-7; the J call may be wrong. The CDR3 consists of 11 residues. Per the germline V gene, CDR1 is MDHEN and CDR2 is SYDVKM. DNA for the CDR3: TGTGCCTGCAGCCTCCAATACGAGCAGTACTTC. The encoded protein is CACSLQYEQYF.

V usage is TRBV20-1 and J usage is TRBJ2-7; 7 positions match TRBD1. The germline V gene encodes CDR1 DFQATT and CDR2 SNEGSKA (reference sequence). J was trimmed by 5 bases and V by 6 bases; bases with no gene match: 16. The CDR3 runs 15 residues. The CDR3 is CSASTSQGRGNEQYF. CDR3 nucleotide sequence: TGCAGTGCCAGTACGTCACAGGGGCGTGGGAACGAGCAGTACTTC.

On this clonotype itself: This may be a read error, as it is one base from a much larger clone. The genes are TRBV11-2 and TRBJ2-1, with TRBD2 identical over 10 bases. The CDR3 runs 16 residues. Germline CDR1 SGHAT, CDR2 FQNNGV. In DNA, the CDR3 is TGTGCCAGCAGCCGCTTCCCTAGCGGGGGAGTCAATGAGCAGGTCTTC. Translation: CASSRFPSGGVNEQVF.

This rearrangement joins TRBV12-3 or TRBV12-4 to TRBJ2-7; D unresolved. This CDR3 is 12 amino acids long. The V gene lost 6 bases and the J gene lost 10 bases, with 16 bases spanning the gap. The CDR3 sequence is CASSRMDGSQYF. DNA of the CDR3: TGTGCCAGCAGCCGAATGGACGGTAGCCAGTACTTC.